This TCR beta chain was identified during a study of control samples from healthy donors and cancer patients. The V gene lost 3 bases and the J gene lost 2 bases, with 11 bases spanning the gap. The germline CDR1 and CDR2 sequences are SGHRS and YFSETQ. This CDR3 region has 14 residues. Generated by immunoSEQ multiplex PCR, the TCRdb table keeps only in-frame clones and is missing some. The sample holds 150,000 to 200,000 clones; 96% are singletons and the top ten take just over 1%. This TCR came from a woman in her 30s in good health. Sequenced sample: blood. The chain combines TRBV5-1 with TRBJ1-1; D is ambiguous. This chain's CDR3 is CASSSSLTNTEAFF. Written as DNA, the CDR3 is TGCGCCAGCAGCTCCTCACTTACAAACACTGAAGCTTTCTTT.